A single T cell receptor (beta chain) is shown here with its context. The antigen is undetermined. One end of the junction is discordant with germline, which a read error may explain. Healthy bone marrow donors made up the donor group. The data stem from a study of cytomegalovirus exposure and HLA in healthy donors. Study outcomes and limitations: HLA alleles were associated with roughly 15,000 TCR beta sequences in a later analysis at 0.05 false discovery rate. Sequencing likely caused a cluster of highly shared sequence variants. Presence/absence comparisons presumed near-even sequencing depth among donors.

Researchers ran the PCR with 60 Vbeta and 13 Jbeta primers. TCRdb's table, derived via immunoSEQ multiplex PCR, lists solely in-frame clones and lacks some. Of about 220,000 clones detected, roughly 88% appear once; the ten largest clones hold 0.71%. CDR3 length equals 15 residues. The V gene's germline CDR1 is SGHTS and CDR2 YDEGEE. The receptor was derived from a boy younger than 10 in good health and CMV-seronegative. V is TRBV5-8 and J is TRBJ2-3; possible D gene TRBD2, 6 bases. Specimen: PBMCs. CDR3 nucleotides: TGTGCCAGCAGCTTACCCGGGGGTCGCACAGATACGCAATATTTT. Amino acid sequence: CASSLPGGRTDTQYF.